This TCR beta chain stems from a study of T cell responses to AZD1222 COVID-19 vaccine. Study outcomes and limitations: Baseline serology detected seropositivity in only six or seven AZD1222 recipients.

The table came from immunoSEQ multiplex PCR; TCRdb's copy has only in-frame clones and leaves some out. The repertoire holds roughly 100,000 clones, with about 90% as singletons. A remark on this clone: Its antigen is undetermined.

V was trimmed by 5 bases and J by 3 bases, leaving 10 bases between them. The CDR3 sequence is 13 residues long. Germline V gene sequence: CDR1 SEHNR, CDR2 FQNEAQ (reference sequence). The sample consisted of peripheral blood, taken on day 0 of AZD1222 vaccination. The chain carries TRBV7-9 and TRBJ1-2; D call uncertain. This clonotype was obtained from an adult in good health. Written as DNA, the CDR3 is TGTGCCAGCAGCCCGGGTCCCTACTATGGCTACACCTTC. It is translated as CASSPGPYYGYTF.